This T cell receptor beta chain was observed in a study of siplizumab effects on memory and regulatory T cells. Findings and limits, study-wide: Naive T cells seemed more diverse than memory cells and seemed major alloresponse contributors. With siplizumab, mappable alloreactive CD4+ clones averaged roughly 72% Treg-derived, versus about 29% in controls. Alloreactive sequences tracing back to unstimulated CD4+ memory cells were significantly reduced by siplizumab.

This clone came up once. The antigen is not known. Produced via immunoSEQ multiplex PCR; TCRdb's table is partial and in-frame only. The data contain about 40,000 clones, 70% to 90% of them seen just once; the ten biggest clones take up approximately 0.25%. Unmatched junction bases numbered 0, after V lost 1 base and J lost 5 bases. Germline CDR1 is SNHLY and CDR2 is FYNNEI. This CDR3 spans 13 amino acids. Material for sequencing was naive CD4+ T cells sorted from blood. The V and J genes are TRBV2 and TRBJ2-7, with TRBD1 matching over 9 bases. The receptor was isolated from a human donor in good health. In DNA form, the CDR3 reads TGTGCCAGCAGTGAAGGGACAGGGGACGAGCAGTACTTC. Encoded protein: CASSEGTGDEQYF.